This T cell receptor (beta chain) was sequenced during a study of beta chain features in type 1 diabetes. The investigators reverse transcribed all of the isolated RNA, so they sequenced expressed TCRB transcripts. TCRdb's copy holds only in-frame clones and misses some; the assay was immunoSEQ multiplex PCR. The sample lists around 650,000 clones; around 12% were seen once. Study-wide points: Type 1 diabetes patients had TCRB CDR3s that were shorter (moderately but significantly so) in all four CD4+ subsets. Patients' naive, central memory and regulatory TCRB repertoires appeared more alike than those of healthy donors.

The V gene's germline CDR1 is LGHNA and CDR2 YNFKEQ. The CDR3 is 16 amino acids. V trimming: 4 bases; J trimming: 0 bases; junction bases outside the gene matches: 4. This clone was seen only a few times. Its specificity is not known. Sequenced: naive CD4+ T cells from blood. V and J are TRBV4-2 and TRBJ2-2; 8 bases line up with TRBD2. The clonotype comes from a young man with type 1 diabetes. The CDR3 DNA reads TGTGCCAGCAGCCCGGGGGGGATTTCGAACACCGGGGAGCTGTTTTTT. Translated, it gives CASSPGGISNTGELFF.